This TCR beta chain was recovered during a study of chemoradiotherapy in HPV16-positive cancers. Study-level information: Functional T-cell assays on a couple of HPV16-positive patients' cells defined candidate HPV-specific clones and common TCR motifs. Study-level findings and limits: Functional assays defining HPV-specific T cells used only a couple of HPV16-positive patients.

As to this clone: Antigen: not known.

Assay used: immunoSEQ multiplex PCR; TCRdb lists only in-frame clones, some missing. The profile shows 29,000 or so clones, around 90% of them singletons. This CDR3 has 14 residues. CDR1 MNHEY and CDR2 SVGAGI come from the germline V gene. V was trimmed by 2 bases and J by 1 base, leaving 9 bases between them. The chain recombines TRBV6-5 with TRBJ2-7; the D is unclear. The sequence came from a human donor with HPV-associated anogenital cancer. Sample: blood, taken from a patient who underwent chemoradiotherapy. CDR3 in amino acids: CASSYGGVSYEQYF. Here the CDR3 DNA reads TGTGCCAGCAGTTACGGCGGTGTTTCCTACGAGCAGTACTTC.